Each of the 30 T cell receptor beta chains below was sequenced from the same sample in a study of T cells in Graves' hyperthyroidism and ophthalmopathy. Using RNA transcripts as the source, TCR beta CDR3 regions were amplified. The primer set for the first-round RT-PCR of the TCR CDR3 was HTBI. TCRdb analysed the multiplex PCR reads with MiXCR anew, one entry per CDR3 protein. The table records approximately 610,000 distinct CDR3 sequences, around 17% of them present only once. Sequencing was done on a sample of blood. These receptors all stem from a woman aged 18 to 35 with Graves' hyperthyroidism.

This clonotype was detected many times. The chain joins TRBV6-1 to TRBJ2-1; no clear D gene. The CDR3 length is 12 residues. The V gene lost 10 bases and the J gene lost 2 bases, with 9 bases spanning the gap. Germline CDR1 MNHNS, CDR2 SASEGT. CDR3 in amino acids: CANRFPYNEQFF. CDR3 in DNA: TGTGCCAACCGATTCCCCTACAATGAGCAGTTCTTC.

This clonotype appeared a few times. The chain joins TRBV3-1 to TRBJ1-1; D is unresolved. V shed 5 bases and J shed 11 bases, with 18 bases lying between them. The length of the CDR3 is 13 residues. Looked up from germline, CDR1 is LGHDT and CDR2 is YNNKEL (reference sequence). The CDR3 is CASSSPGLGRAFF. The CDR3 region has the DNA TGTGCCAGCAGCTCCCCCGGCCTGGGCCGGGCTTTCTTT.

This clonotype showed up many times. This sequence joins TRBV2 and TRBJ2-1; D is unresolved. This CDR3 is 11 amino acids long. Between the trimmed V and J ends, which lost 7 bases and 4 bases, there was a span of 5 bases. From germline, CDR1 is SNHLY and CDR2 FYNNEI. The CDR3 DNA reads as TGTGCCAGCAACACGTACAATGAGCAGTTCTTC. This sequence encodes CASNTYNEQFF.

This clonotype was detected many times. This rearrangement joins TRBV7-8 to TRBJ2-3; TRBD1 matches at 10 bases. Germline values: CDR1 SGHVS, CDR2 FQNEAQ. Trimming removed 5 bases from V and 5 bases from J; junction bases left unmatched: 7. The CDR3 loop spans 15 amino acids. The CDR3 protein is CASSPDRGARDTQYF. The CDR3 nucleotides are TGTGCCAGCAGCCCGGACAGGGGGGCTCGAGATACGCAGTATTTT.

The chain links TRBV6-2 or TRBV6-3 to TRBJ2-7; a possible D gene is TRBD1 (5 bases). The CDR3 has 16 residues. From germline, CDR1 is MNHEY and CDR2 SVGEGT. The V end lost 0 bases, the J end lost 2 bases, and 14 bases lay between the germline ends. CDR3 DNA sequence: TGTGCCAGCAGTTACTCGACAGCGCGCTCCGCCTACGAGCAGTACTTC. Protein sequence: CASSYSTARSAYEQYF.

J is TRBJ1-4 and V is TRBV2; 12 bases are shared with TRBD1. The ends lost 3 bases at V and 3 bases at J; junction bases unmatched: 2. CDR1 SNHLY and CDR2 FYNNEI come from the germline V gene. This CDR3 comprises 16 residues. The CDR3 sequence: CASSEGQGASNEKLFF. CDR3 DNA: TGTGCCAGCAGTGAGGGACAGGGGGCCTCTAATGAAAAACTGTTTTTT. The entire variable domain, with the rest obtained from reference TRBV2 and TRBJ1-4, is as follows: EPEVTQTPSHQVTQMGQEVILRCVPISNHLYFYWYRQILGQKVEFLVSFYNNEISEKSEIFDDQFSVERPDGSNFTLKIRSTKLEDSAMYFCASSEGQGASNEKLFFGSGTQLSVL.

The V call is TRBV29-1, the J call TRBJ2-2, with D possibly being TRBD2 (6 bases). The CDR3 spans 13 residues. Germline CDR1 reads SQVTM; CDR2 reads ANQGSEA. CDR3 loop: CILKEGRPGELFF. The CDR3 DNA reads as TGCATACTAAAGGAGGGCCGCCCCGGGGAGCTGTTTTTT.

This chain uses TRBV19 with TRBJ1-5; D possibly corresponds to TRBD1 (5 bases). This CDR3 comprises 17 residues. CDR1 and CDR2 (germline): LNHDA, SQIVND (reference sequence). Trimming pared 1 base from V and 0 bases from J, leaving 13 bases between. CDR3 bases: TGTGCCAGTAGTATAGGCAGGGACCCTTTTAGCAATCAGCCCCAGCATTTT. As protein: CASSIGRDPFSNQPQHF. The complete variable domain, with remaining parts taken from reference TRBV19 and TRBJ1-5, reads DGGITQSPKYLFRKEGQNVTLSCEQNLNHDAMYWYRQDPGQGLRLIYYSQIVNDFQKGDIAEGYSVSREKKESFPLTVTSAQKNPTAFYLCASSIGRDPFSNQPQHFGDGTRLSIL.

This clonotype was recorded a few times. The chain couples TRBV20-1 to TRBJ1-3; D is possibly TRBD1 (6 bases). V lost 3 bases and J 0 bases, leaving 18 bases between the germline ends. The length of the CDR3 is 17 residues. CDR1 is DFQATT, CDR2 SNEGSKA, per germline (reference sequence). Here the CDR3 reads CSARKTGIRLSGNTIYF. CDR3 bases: TGCAGTGCTAGGAAAACAGGGATTCGCCTCTCTGGAAACACCATATATTTT.

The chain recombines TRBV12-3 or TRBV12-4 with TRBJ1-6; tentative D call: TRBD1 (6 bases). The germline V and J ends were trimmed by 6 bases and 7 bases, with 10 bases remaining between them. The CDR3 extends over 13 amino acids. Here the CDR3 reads CASSRTVNSPLHF. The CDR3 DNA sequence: TGTGCCAGCAGCCGGACAGTAAATTCACCCCTCCACTTT.

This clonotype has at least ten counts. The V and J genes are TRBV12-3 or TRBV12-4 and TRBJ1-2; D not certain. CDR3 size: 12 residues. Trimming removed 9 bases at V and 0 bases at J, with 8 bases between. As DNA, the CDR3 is TGTGCCAGTAAGGGAGCTAACTATGGCTACACCTTC. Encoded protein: CASKGANYGYTF.

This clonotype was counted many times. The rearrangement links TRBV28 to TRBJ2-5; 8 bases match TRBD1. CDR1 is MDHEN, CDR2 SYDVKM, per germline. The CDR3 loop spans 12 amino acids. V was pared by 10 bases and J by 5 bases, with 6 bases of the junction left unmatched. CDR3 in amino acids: CATKDRVETQYF. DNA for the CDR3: TGTGCCACCAAGGACAGGGTGGAGACCCAGTACTTC.

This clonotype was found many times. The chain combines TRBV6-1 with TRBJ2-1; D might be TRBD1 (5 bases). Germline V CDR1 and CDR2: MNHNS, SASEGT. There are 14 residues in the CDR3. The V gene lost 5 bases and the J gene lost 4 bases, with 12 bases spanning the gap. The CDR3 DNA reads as TGTGCCAGCAGTCCCGGCCCAGGGTACAATGAGCAGTTCTTC. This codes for CASSPGPGYNEQFF.

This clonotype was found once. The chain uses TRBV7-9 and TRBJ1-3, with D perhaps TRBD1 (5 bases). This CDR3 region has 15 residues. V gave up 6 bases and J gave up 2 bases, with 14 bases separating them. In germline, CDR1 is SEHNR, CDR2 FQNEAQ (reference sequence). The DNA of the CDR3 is TGTGCCAGCAGACCCAGGGTTAGGACTGGAAACACCATATATTTT. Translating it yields CASRPRVRTGNTIYF.

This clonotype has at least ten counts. The CDR3 DNA reads TGTGCCAGCAGTTCGGATTCCGGGACTAGCGGGAGGGCCGATGAGCAGTTCTTC. Its translation is CASSSDSGTSGRADEQFF. V is TRBV12-3 or TRBV12-4 and J is TRBJ2-1; TRBD2 matches at 16 bases. V trimming: 4 bases; J trimming: 8 bases; junction bases outside the gene matches: 11. The CDR3 contains 18 residues.

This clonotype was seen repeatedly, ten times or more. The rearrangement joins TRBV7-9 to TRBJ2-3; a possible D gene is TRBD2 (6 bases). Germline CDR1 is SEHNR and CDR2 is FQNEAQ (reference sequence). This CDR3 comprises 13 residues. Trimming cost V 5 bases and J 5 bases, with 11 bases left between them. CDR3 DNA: TGTGCCAGCAGCCACAAGGAGGGAGATACGCAGTATTTT. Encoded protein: CASSHKEGDTQYF.

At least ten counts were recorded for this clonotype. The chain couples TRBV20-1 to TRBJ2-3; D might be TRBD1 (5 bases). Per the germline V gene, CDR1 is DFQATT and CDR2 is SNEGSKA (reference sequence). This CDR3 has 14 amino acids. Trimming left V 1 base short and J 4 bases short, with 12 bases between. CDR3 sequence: CSARGTSRADTQYF. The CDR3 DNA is TGCAGTGCTAGAGGGACATCCCGTGCAGATACGCAGTATTTT.

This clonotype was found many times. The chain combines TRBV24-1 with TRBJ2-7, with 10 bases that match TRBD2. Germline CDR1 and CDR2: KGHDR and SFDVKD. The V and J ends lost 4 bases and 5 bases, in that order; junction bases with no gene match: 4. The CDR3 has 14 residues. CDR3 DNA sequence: TGTGCCACCAGTGACAGCGGGAGGGCCCACGAGCAGTACTTC. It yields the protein CATSDSGRAHEQYF.

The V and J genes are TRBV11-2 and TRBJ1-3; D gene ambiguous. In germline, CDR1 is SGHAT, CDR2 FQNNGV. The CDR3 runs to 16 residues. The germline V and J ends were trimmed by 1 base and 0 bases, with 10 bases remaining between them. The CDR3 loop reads CASSLGGWSSGNTIYF. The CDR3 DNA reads TGTGCCAGCAGCTTAGGGGGTTGGAGCTCTGGAAACACCATATATTTT.

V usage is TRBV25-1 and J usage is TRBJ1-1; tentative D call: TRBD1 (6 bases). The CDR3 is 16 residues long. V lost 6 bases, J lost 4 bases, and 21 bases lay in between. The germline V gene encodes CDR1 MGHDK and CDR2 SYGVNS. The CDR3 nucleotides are TGTGCCAGCAGACCCAGTGACAGGTCGTATGGCACTGAAGCTTTCTTT. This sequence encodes CASRPSDRSYGTEAFF.

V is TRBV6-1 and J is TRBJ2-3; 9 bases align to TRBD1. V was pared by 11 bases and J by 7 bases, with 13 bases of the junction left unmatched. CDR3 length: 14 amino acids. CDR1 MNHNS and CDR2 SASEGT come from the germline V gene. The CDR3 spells CACSAGQGGNTQYF. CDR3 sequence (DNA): TGTGCCTGCTCAGCGGGACAGGGAGGGAATACGCAGTATTTT.

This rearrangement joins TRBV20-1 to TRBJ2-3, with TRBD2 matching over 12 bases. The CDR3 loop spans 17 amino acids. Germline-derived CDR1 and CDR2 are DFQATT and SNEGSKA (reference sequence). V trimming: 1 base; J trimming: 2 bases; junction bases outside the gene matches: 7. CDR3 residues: CSARGVLAGGHTDTQYF. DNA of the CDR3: TGCAGTGCTAGAGGGGTGCTAGCGGGGGGGCACACAGATACGCAGTATTTT.

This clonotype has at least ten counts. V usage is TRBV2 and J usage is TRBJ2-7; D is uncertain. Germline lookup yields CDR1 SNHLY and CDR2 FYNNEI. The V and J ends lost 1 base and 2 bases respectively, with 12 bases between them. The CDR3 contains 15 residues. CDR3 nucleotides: TGTGCCAGCAGTGAAGTTACTTACAACCCCTACGAGCAGTACTTC. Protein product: CASSEVTYNPYEQYF. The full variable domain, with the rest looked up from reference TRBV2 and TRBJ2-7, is EPEVTQTPSHQVTQMGQEVILRCVPISNHLYFYWYRQILGQKVEFLVSFYNNEISEKSEIFDDQFSVERPDGSNFTLKIRSTKLEDSAMYFCASSEVTYNPYEQYFGPGTRLTVT.

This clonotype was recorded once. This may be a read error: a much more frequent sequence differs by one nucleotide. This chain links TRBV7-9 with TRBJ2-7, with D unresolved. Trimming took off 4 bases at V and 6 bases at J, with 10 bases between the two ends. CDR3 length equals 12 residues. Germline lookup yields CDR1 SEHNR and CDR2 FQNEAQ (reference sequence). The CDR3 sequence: CASSSSIGEQYF. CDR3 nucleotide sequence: TGTGCCAGCAGCTCCTCAATTGGCGAGCAGTACTTC. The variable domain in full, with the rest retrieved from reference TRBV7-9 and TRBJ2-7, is DTGVSQNPRHKITKRGQNVTFRCDPISEHNRLYWYRQTLGQGPEFLTYFQNEAQLEKSRLLSDRFSAERPKGSFSTLEIQRTEQGDSAMYLCASSSSIGEQYFGPGTRLTVT.

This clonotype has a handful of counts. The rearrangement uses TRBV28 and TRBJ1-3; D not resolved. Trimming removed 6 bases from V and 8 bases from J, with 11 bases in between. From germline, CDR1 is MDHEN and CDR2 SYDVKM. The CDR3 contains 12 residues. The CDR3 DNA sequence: TGTGCCAGCAGCGAAGTTTTGGACACCATATATTTT. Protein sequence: CASSEVLDTIYF.

The DNA for the CDR3 is TGTGCCAGCAGTTCCCCGGGGTACTACGAGCAGTACTTC. Protein product: CASSSPGYYEQYF. This chain joins TRBV28 and TRBJ2-7; D is perhaps TRBD2 (5 bases). This CDR3 region has 13 residues. Trimming removed 4 bases from V and 3 bases from J, with 10 bases in between. Germline V CDR1 and CDR2: MDHEN, SYDVKM.

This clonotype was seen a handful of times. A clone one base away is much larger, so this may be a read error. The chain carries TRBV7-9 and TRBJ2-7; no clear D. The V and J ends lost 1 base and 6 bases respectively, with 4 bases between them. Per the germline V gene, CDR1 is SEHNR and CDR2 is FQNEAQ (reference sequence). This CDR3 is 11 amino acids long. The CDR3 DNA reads TGTGCCAGCAGCTTAGAGCTCGAGCAGTACTTC. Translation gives CASSLELEQYF.

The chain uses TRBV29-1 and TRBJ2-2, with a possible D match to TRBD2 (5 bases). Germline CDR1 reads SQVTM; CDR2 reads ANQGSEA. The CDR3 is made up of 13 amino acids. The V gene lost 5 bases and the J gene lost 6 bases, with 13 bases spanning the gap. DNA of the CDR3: TGCAGCGTTCGCGGGCCTCTACCCGGGGAGCTGTTTTTT. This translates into CSVRGPLPGELFF.

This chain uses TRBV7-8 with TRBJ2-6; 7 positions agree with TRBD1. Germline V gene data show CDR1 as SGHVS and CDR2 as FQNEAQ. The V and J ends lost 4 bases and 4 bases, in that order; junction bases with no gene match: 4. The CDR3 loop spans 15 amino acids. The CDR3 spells CASSSTGLGANVLTF. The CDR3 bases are TGTGCCAGCAGCTCGACAGGGCTCGGGGCCAACGTCCTGACTTTC.

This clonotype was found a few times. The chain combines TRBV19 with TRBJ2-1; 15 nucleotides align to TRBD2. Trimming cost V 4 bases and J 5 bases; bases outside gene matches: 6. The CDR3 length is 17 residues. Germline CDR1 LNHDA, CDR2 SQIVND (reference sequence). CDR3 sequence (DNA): TGTGCCAGTAGTACAGGACTAGCGGGGGGGCCAGACAATGAGCAGTTCTTC. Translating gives CASSTGLAGGPDNEQFF.